This T cell receptor beta chain was identified during a study of T cell responses to AZD1222 COVID-19 vaccine (dated by TCRdb to 2020 to 2023). Background for the entire study: A total of about 230 trial participants underwent TCR sequencing, of whom 207 received two doses of AZD1222 and around 26 received two doses of the MenACWY control vaccine. Trial participants were enrolled by age into subgroups of 18-55, 56-69 and 70-plus years, and about 150, 27 and 61 TCR-sequenced participants, respectively, were included in these subgroups. Overall study results and their limits: In the small 56-69-year group, the increase in depth fell short of significance, most likely because of low power. No day 14 peak-response samples were available, so repertoires were characterized only after the peak T cell response. After two AZD1222 doses, both the breadth and the depth of spike-specific TCRs were significantly higher than at day 0 and than in MenACWY recipients. CD4 TCRs associated with the vaccine covered the entire spike protein, and the dominant responses were in regions 160-218 and 743-854. Nearly half of unique spike-specific TCRs reportedly recognized epitopes outside regions mutated in the B.1.351 and B.1.1.7 variants. Only five or six AZD1222 recipients were SARS-CoV-2 seropositive at baseline, limiting conclusions about previously exposed vaccinees. Most participants were white British and females outnumbered males, and the authors suggested that clonal diversity may have been underestimated.

CDR1 and CDR2 (MNHEY, SVGEGT) derive from the germline V gene. V and J are trimmed by 0 bases and 8 bases, and the gene matches miss 4 bases of the junction. From its cysteine to its phenylalanine, the CDR3 spans 14 amino acids. Here the CDR3 DNA is all that survives: 42 bases in frame from base 1. Explained via the paper, the time point label denotes: about 28 days (+/-7) after the second vaccine dose. AZD1222 recipients with second doses at about 4 weeks or about 12 weeks were pooled, because spike-specific TCR depth and breadth did not differ between schedules. Vaccinee samples were obtained from the UK trials COV001 and COV002, which included a single-blind randomized controlled phase 2/3 trial of AZD1222 (ChAdOx1 nCoV-19) in healthy adults. Trial participant PBMC samples were collected at day 0 and day 28 after the second dose for TCRbeta chain sequencing. For this clone: It has no known antigen specificity. Base-call qualities are not available, and no considerably larger clone is one nucleotide away.

The CDR3 regions of human TCRbeta chains were subjected to immunosequencing. From the authors' description of their analysis: Repertoire TCRs were checked for matches against a reference library of SARS-CoV-2-specific TCRs that had been generated using the MIRA antigen-specificity platform. Breadth meant the fraction of unique TCRs that were SARS-CoV-2-associated, whereas depth meant the fraction of total T cells that were SARS-CoV-2-associated. Using the MIRA data, each spike-specific TCR was mapped to the spike region that the TCR reacts to and placed in a CD4 or CD8 class. Log10-transformed breadth and depth values were compared by one-way ANOVA with Sidak's multiple comparisons tests. In its TCRdb copy, this immuneACCESS table keeps in-frame sequences only and misses some clones. Where compared with another copy, unresolved V genes explain less than half of these, and the others have no known cause. Clonal size and the V and J genes are those of that table, whereas D and trimming came from the DNA. This sample comprises 95,000 to 100,000 clones, approximately 89% of them detected only once. The leading ten clones occupy about a tenth of the sample.

This receptor was obtained from an adult who received the AZD1222 COVID-19 vaccine. The source was peripheral blood, collected 28 days after the second AZD1222 dose. The rearrangement combines TRBV6-2 or TRBV6-3 with TRBJ1-5; TRBD1 agrees with 7 junctional bases. CDR3 protein: CASSYSGGREPQHF. The DNA sequence is TGTGCCAGCAGTTACTCAGGGGGCAGGGAGCCCCAGCATTTT.